Listed below are T cell receptor beta chains from one sample, sequenced in a study of cytomegalovirus exposure and HLA in healthy donors. Assay: immunoSEQ multiplex PCR; the TCRdb copy retains only in-frame clones and omits some. The table records around 150,000 clones, around 79% of them present only once. The sample taken for sequencing was PBMCs. All receptors come from a man aged 35 to 55 in good health and CMV-seronegative. Each CDR3 is given with its conserved first and last residue. A D gene is named only where the DNA matches it firmly. Where a row states a size, it is once, few, many or the class of an expanded clone; other rows omit it.

TRBD1	.	TRBV28	TRBJ1-1	CASRTGGASNTEAFF	TGTGCCAGCAGAACAGGGGGCGCGTCGAACACTGAAGCTTTCTTT
.	.	TRBV19	TRBJ2-2	CGCTTGLTGELFF	TGTGGTTGTACGACCGGGTTAACCGGGGAGCTGTTTTTT
.	once	TRBV28	TRBJ1-2	CASSLGAHYGYTF	TGTGCCAGCAGTTTGGGGGCCCACTATGGCTACACCTTC
.	once	TRBV21-1	TRBJ2-2	CASGGQKNTGELFF	TGTGCCAGCGGGGGACAGAAGAACACCGGGGAGCTGTTTTTT
.	.	TRBV5-1	TRBJ2-3	CASSPSTGSTDTQYF	TGCGCCAGCAGCCCCTCGACAGGAAGCACAGATACGCAGTATTTT
TRBD2	.	TRBV19	TRBJ2-7	CASSPGLAGVYEQYF	TGTGCCAGTAGTCCAGGACTAGCGGGAGTTTACGAGCAGTACTTC
.	few	TRBV5-1	TRBJ2-6	CASSPGSGANVLTF	TGCGCCAGCAGCCCCGGTTCTGGGGCCAACGTCCTGACTTTC
.	.	TRBV4-3	TRBJ2-7	CASSQVVLRVGDEQYF	TGCGCCAGCAGCCAAGTCGTTCTACGGGTTGGTGACGAGCAGTACTTC
TRBD2	.	TRBV7-2	TRBJ2-3	CASSLVFGLAGSTDTQYF	TGTGCCAGCAGCTTAGTATTTGGGCTAGCGGGTAGCACAGATACGCAGTATTTT
.	.	TRBV7-8	TRBJ1-4	CASSLGLGRGKLFF	TGTGCCAGCAGTTTAGGGTTGGGTCGCGGAAAACTGTTTTTT
.	.	TRBV7-2	TRBJ2-1	CASSLAVRNYNEQFF	TGTGCCAGCAGCTTAGCGGTGCGGAACTACAATGAGCAGTTCTTC
.	.	TRBV5-1	TRBJ2-5	CASSLEDSRETQYF	TGCGCCAGCAGCTTGGAGGACAGCCGAGAGACCCAGTACTTC
.	few	TRBV19	TRBJ2-2	CASSIARGNTGELFF	TGTGCCAGTAGTATAGCCAGGGGGAACACCGGGGAGCTGTTTTTT
.	.	TRBV4-3	TRBJ1-4	CASSQDLRGGKEKLFF	TGCGCCAGCAGCCAAGATCTTCGGGGGGGGAAGGAAAAACTGTTTTTT
.	.	TRBV11-3	TRBJ2-2	CASSLEGGTGELFF	TGTGCCAGCAGCTTAGAGGGGGGCACCGGGGAGCTGTTTTTT
TRBD1	.	TRBV28	TRBJ2-7	CASSLFGTGVWEQYF	TGTGCCAGCAGTTTATTTGGGACAGGGGTTTGGGAGCAGTACTTC
TRBD1	.	TRBV5-1	TRBJ2-6	CASSPGQGGGGESGANVLTF	TGCGCCAGCAGCCCAGGACAGGGAGGAGGGGGAGAGTCTGGGGCCAACGTCCTGACTTTC
TRBD2	.	TRBV7-9	TRBJ2-1	CSSSSIAGGYDFYNEQFF	TGTTCCAGCAGCTCAATAGCGGGCGGCTACGATTTTTACAATGAGCAGTTCTTC
TRBD2	.	TRBV7-2	TRBJ2-1	CASSLASGRSLNEQFF	TGTGCCAGCAGCTTAGCTAGCGGGAGGAGTCTAAATGAGCAGTTCTTC
.	.	TRBV15	TRBJ2-5	CATSRGTDQETQYF	TGTGCCACCAGCAGAGGGACAGACCAAGAGACCCAGTACTTC
.	.	TRBV7-9	TRBJ1-3	CASRSDSSGNTIYF	TGTGCCAGCAGATCGGACAGCTCTGGAAACACCATATATTTT
TRBD2	.	TRBV5-6	TRBJ2-5	CASSSGTSGETQYF	TGTGCCAGCAGCTCCGGGACTAGCGGAGAGACCCAGTACTTC
.	.	TRBV6-6	TRBJ2-7	CASTKDSEPYEQYF	TGTGCCAGCACGAAAGATAGCGAACCCTACGAGCAGTACTTC
TRBD2	.	TRBV5-1	TRBJ2-5	CASSLGGGDYGTQYF	TGCGCCAGCAGCTTGGGAGGAGGGGACTATGGGACCCAGTACTTC
.	.	TRBV5-1	TRBJ2-5	CASSLVLVETQYF	TGCGCCAGCAGCTTGGTCCTAGTAGAGACCCAGTACTTC
TRBD2	.	TRBV7-7	TRBJ2-2	CASSSRLAGDRELFF	TGTGCTAGCAGCTCCCGACTAGCGGGAGACAGGGAGCTGTTTTTT